These T cell receptor beta chains were read from a single sample in a study of Ad26.COV2.S vaccination and SARS-CoV-2 variants. Using immunoSEQ multiplex PCR, the repertoire was profiled, and TCRdb retains in-frame clones only, with some absent. The table has about 350,000 clones, approximately 86% seen once. The sequencing used peripheral blood, collected in a trial of Ad26.COV2.S vaccine versus placebo. These TCRs come from a person between 18 and 65 years old who received the Ad26.COV2.S COVID-19 vaccine or a placebo. CDR3s include the opening cysteine and the closing phenylalanine or tryptophan. Fields, in order: CDR3 length, V gene, J gene, clone size, D gene, CDR3 DNA, CDR3 protein. The D gene is left open where the match is weak. The listing skips clone size in some rows; elsewhere it reads once, few, many or a size class.

len: 11; v_gene: TRBV10-3; j_gene: TRBJ2-1; abundance: .; d_gene: TRBD2; CDR3nt: TGTGCCAGCTATAGCGGGATAAAGCAGTTCTTC; CDR3aa: CASYSGIKQFF
len: 15; v_gene: TRBV28; j_gene: TRBJ1-1; abundance: .; d_gene: .; CDR3nt: TGTGCCAGCAGCACAGGGATGATGGTGATGACTGAAGCTTTCTTT; CDR3aa: CASSTGMMVMTEAFF
len: 13; v_gene: TRBV7-6; j_gene: TRBJ1-1; abundance: .; d_gene: .; CDR3nt: TGTGCCAGCAGCCTAGGGGGGAAGACTGAAGCTTTCTTT; CDR3aa: CASSLGGKTEAFF
len: 13; v_gene: TRBV12-3/TRBV12-4; j_gene: TRBJ2-2; abundance: .; d_gene: .; CDR3nt: TGTGCCAGCAGCACGACGAACACCGGGGAGCTGTTTTTT; CDR3aa: CASSTTNTGELFF
len: 14; v_gene: TRBV5-4; j_gene: TRBJ1-1; abundance: .; d_gene: .; CDR3nt: TGTGCCAGCAGCTTGGGGGGCGCGGCCACTGAAGCTTTCTTT; CDR3aa: CASSLGGAATEAFF
len: 18; v_gene: TRBV5-4; j_gene: TRBJ2-1; abundance: .; d_gene: .; CDR3nt: TGTGCCAGCAGCTCCGGGCTGACACTAGGCCATGCGGGGAATGAGCAGTTCTTC; CDR3aa: CASSSGLTLGHAGNEQFF
len: 14; v_gene: TRBV7-8; j_gene: TRBJ1-5; abundance: .; d_gene: .; CDR3nt: TGTGCCAGCAGCTCGCTCTTCATGGGTCAGCCCCAGCATTTT; CDR3aa: CASSSLFMGQPQHF
len: 17; v_gene: TRBV21-1; j_gene: TRBJ1-2; abundance: .; d_gene: .; CDR3nt: TGTGCCAGCAGCAAAGACCCTCTGGACCCGACCTCGTATGGCTACACCTTC; CDR3aa: CASSKDPLDPTSYGYTF
len: 15; v_gene: TRBV7-3; j_gene: TRBJ2-1; abundance: .; d_gene: .; CDR3nt: TGTGCCAGCAGCTTAGCGGGGAGCTCCTACAATGAGCAGTTCTTC; CDR3aa: CASSLAGSSYNEQFF
len: 14; v_gene: TRBV28; j_gene: TRBJ1-3; abundance: .; d_gene: TRBD1; CDR3nt: TGTGCCAGCACCCTGGACAGGAGAGGAAACACCATATATTTT; CDR3aa: CASTLDRRGNTIYF
len: 16; v_gene: TRBV4-1; j_gene: TRBJ2-3; abundance: .; d_gene: TRBD1; CDR3nt: TGCGCCAGCAGCCACTTGGACAGGGGGACGGGGGATACGCAGTATTTT; CDR3aa: CASSHLDRGTGDTQYF
len: 14; v_gene: TRBV7-8; j_gene: TRBJ2-7; abundance: .; d_gene: .; CDR3nt: TGTGCCAGCAGCCAATGGACAGATTCTTACGAGCAGTACTTC; CDR3aa: CASSQWTDSYEQYF
len: 14; v_gene: TRBV3-1/TRBV3-2; j_gene: TRBJ1-1; abundance: .; d_gene: .; CDR3nt: TGTGCCAGCAGCCAAGATACAGTGAACACTGAAGCTTTCTTT; CDR3aa: CASSQDTVNTEAFF
len: 18; v_gene: TRBV6-2/TRBV6-3; j_gene: TRBJ2-1; abundance: once; d_gene: .; CDR3nt: TGTGCCAGCAGTTACTCGGTTCGGGGAACCTCTTTATACAATGAGCAGTTCTTC; CDR3aa: CASSYSVRGTSLYNEQFF
len: 13; v_gene: TRBV29-1; j_gene: TRBJ2-3; abundance: .; d_gene: TRBD1; CDR3nt: TGCAGCGTTGAACGACAGGGGCCCGATACGCAGTATTTT; CDR3aa: CSVERQGPDTQYF
len: 14; v_gene: TRBV5-1; j_gene: TRBJ1-2; abundance: .; d_gene: .; CDR3nt: TGCGCCAGCAGCTTCGACGGAGGGGGGAATGGCTACACCTTC; CDR3aa: CASSFDGGGNGYTF
len: 15; v_gene: TRBV28; j_gene: TRBJ1-6; abundance: once; d_gene: .; CDR3nt: TGTGCCAGCAGTTCTGTCACAGCCTCAAATTCACCCCTCCACTTT; CDR3aa: CASSSVTASNSPLHF
len: 14; v_gene: TRBV7-2; j_gene: TRBJ1-2; abundance: .; d_gene: .; CDR3nt: TGTGCCACTTCGCCGGCCCCTCCTAACTATGGCTACACCTTC; CDR3aa: CATSPAPPNYGYTF
len: 13; v_gene: TRBV12-3/TRBV12-4; j_gene: TRBJ1-1; abundance: .; d_gene: .; CDR3nt: TGTGCCAGCAGCTTTGGGACTCGGCGATTGGCTTTCTTT; CDR3aa: CASSFGTRRLAFF
len: 15; v_gene: TRBV6-5; j_gene: TRBJ1-2; abundance: .; d_gene: .; CDR3nt: TGTGCCAGCAGTCTCAGACTGGGAGGGATCGATGGCTACACCTTC; CDR3aa: CASSLRLGGIDGYTF
len: 13; v_gene: TRBV27; j_gene: TRBJ2-7; abundance: .; d_gene: TRBD1; CDR3nt: TGTGCCAGCAGTTCACAGGGGGCTTACGAGCAGTACTTC; CDR3aa: CASSSQGAYEQYF
len: 15; v_gene: TRBV28; j_gene: TRBJ2-1; abundance: .; d_gene: .; CDR3nt: TGTGCCAGCACCTCACGGGGGTGGGGATTCGGTGAGCAGTTCTTC; CDR3aa: CASTSRGWGFGEQFF
len: 15; v_gene: TRBV7-2; j_gene: TRBJ2-2; abundance: .; d_gene: .; CDR3nt: TGTGCCAGCAGCCCTGGACAGACGAACACCGGGGAGCTGTTTTTT; CDR3aa: CASSPGQTNTGELFF
len: 20; v_gene: TRBV4-3; j_gene: TRBJ2-3; abundance: once; d_gene: TRBD2; CDR3nt: TGCGCCAGCAGCCCCAACAATGCTATGACTAGCGGGGGGGCCAGAGATACGCAGTATTTT; CDR3aa: CASSPNNAMTSGGARDTQYF
len: 14; v_gene: TRBV3-1/TRBV3-2; j_gene: TRBJ2-5; abundance: .; d_gene: TRBD1; CDR3nt: TGTGCCAGCAGCCGTGGACAGGGGAGGGAGACCCAGTACTTC; CDR3aa: CASSRGQGRETQYF
len: 17; v_gene: TRBV9; j_gene: TRBJ1-2; abundance: .; d_gene: TRBD1; CDR3nt: TGTGCCAGCAGCGGAAGGGGACAGGGCTCTCCAAACTATGGCTACACCTTC; CDR3aa: CASSGRGQGSPNYGYTF
len: 13; v_gene: TRBV2; j_gene: TRBJ1-2; abundance: .; d_gene: .; CDR3nt: TGTGCCAGCAGTGAAAACCCGAACTATGGCTACACCTTC; CDR3aa: CASSENPNYGYTF
len: 14; v_gene: TRBV24-1; j_gene: TRBJ2-3; abundance: .; d_gene: .; CDR3nt: TGTGCCACCAGTGATTCTGGGGGCACAGATACGCAGTATTTT; CDR3aa: CATSDSGGTDTQYF
len: 14; v_gene: TRBV18; j_gene: TRBJ2-1; abundance: .; d_gene: TRBD2; CDR3nt: TGTGCCAGCTCCCCGGGGGGGATCGGAAATGAGCAGTTCTTC; CDR3aa: CASSPGGIGNEQFF
len: 14; v_gene: TRBV6-5; j_gene: TRBJ2-2; abundance: .; d_gene: .; CDR3nt: TGTGCCAGTGGTCGCTCAGTGGGAGCCGGGGAGCTGTTTTTT; CDR3aa: CASGRSVGAGELFF
len: 17; v_gene: TRBV7-2; j_gene: TRBJ2-1; abundance: .; d_gene: .; CDR3nt: TGTGCCAGCAGCCCCCAAGGGGTAATCGGTACCTACAATGAGCAGTTCTTC; CDR3aa: CASSPQGVIGTYNEQFF
len: 16; v_gene: TRBV24-1; j_gene: TRBJ2-1; abundance: .; d_gene: TRBD2; CDR3nt: TGTGCCACCAGTGACTCAAGCGGGAGGAGTTACAATGAGCAGTTCTTC; CDR3aa: CATSDSSGRSYNEQFF
len: 15; v_gene: TRBV7-2; j_gene: TRBJ2-3; abundance: .; d_gene: TRBD1; CDR3nt: TGTGCCAGCAGCCCCCGACAGGGGAGCACAGATACGCAGTATTTT; CDR3aa: CASSPRQGSTDTQYF
len: 14; v_gene: TRBV7-9; j_gene: TRBJ2-7; abundance: .; d_gene: TRBD1; CDR3nt: TGTGCCAGCAGCACCCCGGGACAGGGCTACGAGCAGTACTTC; CDR3aa: CASSTPGQGYEQYF
len: 14; v_gene: TRBV19; j_gene: TRBJ1-5; abundance: .; d_gene: .; CDR3nt: TGTGCCAGTAGTATCTCTTATAGCAATCAGCCCCAGCATTTT; CDR3aa: CASSISYSNQPQHF
len: 15; v_gene: TRBV5-1; j_gene: TRBJ2-6; abundance: .; d_gene: .; CDR3nt: TGCGCCAGCAGCTTGGGCCCCTCTGGGGCCAACGTCCTGACTTTC; CDR3aa: CASSLGPSGANVLTF
len: 14; v_gene: TRBV19; j_gene: TRBJ1-1; abundance: .; d_gene: .; CDR3nt: TGTGCCAGTAGTATAGCGGTAGGGAACACTGAAGCTTTCTTT; CDR3aa: CASSIAVGNTEAFF
len: 14; v_gene: TRBV28; j_gene: TRBJ2-5; abundance: .; d_gene: TRBD1; CDR3nt: TGTGCCAGCAGCGGGACAGGGGTTCAAGAGACCCAGTACTTC; CDR3aa: CASSGTGVQETQYF
len: 15; v_gene: TRBV4-3; j_gene: TRBJ1-1; abundance: once; d_gene: .; CDR3nt: TGCGCCAGCAGCCAAGGAAGTGGGGTAAACACTGAAGCTTTCTTT; CDR3aa: CASSQGSGVNTEAFF
len: 13; v_gene: TRBV6-5; j_gene: TRBJ2-1; abundance: .; d_gene: .; CDR3nt: TGTGCCAGCGGGATAGCGCTCTACAATGAGCAGTTCTTC; CDR3aa: CASGIALYNEQFF
len: 12; v_gene: TRBV28; j_gene: TRBJ1-6; abundance: few; d_gene: TRBD1; CDR3nt: TGTGCCAGCAGTTCACAGGGGTCACCCCTCCACTTT; CDR3aa: CASSSQGSPLHF
len: 12; v_gene: TRBV6-5; j_gene: TRBJ1-2; abundance: .; d_gene: TRBD1; CDR3nt: TGTGCCAGCAGTTACCAGGGGGATGGCTACACCTTC; CDR3aa: CASSYQGDGYTF
len: 14; v_gene: TRBV5-4; j_gene: TRBJ2-1; abundance: .; d_gene: .; CDR3nt: TGTGCCAGCAGCTTGAACGGCCAATCCAATGAGCAGTTCTTC; CDR3aa: CASSLNGQSNEQFF
len: 14; v_gene: TRBV7-9; j_gene: TRBJ2-3; abundance: .; d_gene: .; CDR3nt: TGTGCCTACAGGGACCCTAGGGAAACAGATACGCAGTATTTT; CDR3aa: CAYRDPRETDTQYF
len: 15; v_gene: TRBV4-2; j_gene: TRBJ1-2; abundance: .; d_gene: .; CDR3nt: TGTGCCAGCAGCCAAGCCGGGACGAAACCTCTTGGCTACACCTTC; CDR3aa: CASSQAGTKPLGYTF
len: 16; v_gene: TRBV5-1; j_gene: TRBJ2-3; abundance: .; d_gene: TRBD2; CDR3nt: TGCGCCAGCAGCCCTAGCGGGAGGGCCGAGACAGATACGCAGTATTTT; CDR3aa: CASSPSGRAETDTQYF
len: 13; v_gene: TRBV6-5; j_gene: TRBJ1-1; abundance: .; d_gene: .; CDR3nt: TGTGCCAGCAGTTACAACGCCCGAACTGAAGCTTTCTTT; CDR3aa: CASSYNARTEAFF
len: 15; v_gene: TRBV27; j_gene: TRBJ2-1; abundance: .; d_gene: .; CDR3nt: TGTGCCAGCAGCCCGACTTTTAGCTCCTACAATGAGCAGTTCTTC; CDR3aa: CASSPTFSSYNEQFF
len: 13; v_gene: TRBV7-8; j_gene: TRBJ1-3; abundance: .; d_gene: .; CDR3nt: TGTGCCAGCAGCTCGAGCTCTGGAAACACCATATATTTT; CDR3aa: CASSSSSGNTIYF
len: 14; v_gene: TRBV28; j_gene: TRBJ2-7; abundance: .; d_gene: TRBD2; CDR3nt: TGTGCCAGCATTGCCGGGACTAGCGTCTACGAGCAGTACTTC; CDR3aa: CASIAGTSVYEQYF
len: 13; v_gene: TRBV19; j_gene: TRBJ2-5; abundance: .; d_gene: .; CDR3nt: TGTGCCAGTAGTAGGGCGTACCAAGAGACCCAGTACTTC; CDR3aa: CASSRAYQETQYF
len: 18; v_gene: TRBV6-1; j_gene: TRBJ2-1; abundance: .; d_gene: TRBD2; CDR3nt: TGTGCCAGCAGTGGAACCAGGGCTAGCGGGGGCTCCTACAATGAGCAGTTCTTC; CDR3aa: CASSGTRASGGSYNEQFF
len: 15; v_gene: TRBV6-2/TRBV6-3; j_gene: TRBJ1-5; abundance: .; d_gene: .; CDR3nt: TGTGCCAGCAGTTACTTGGCAGGAGGTGGTCAGCCCCAGCATTTT; CDR3aa: CASSYLAGGGQPQHF
len: 13; v_gene: TRBV28; j_gene: TRBJ1-2; abundance: .; d_gene: .; CDR3nt: TGTGCCATTCCATTAAGAGAGACCTATGGCTACACCTTC; CDR3aa: CAIPLRETYGYTF